A selection of T cell receptor beta chains follows, all from one sample in a study of T cells in Graves' hyperthyroidism and ophthalmopathy. TCRdb called the multiplex PCR reads again in MiXCR, with one record for every CDR3 protein. The repertoire has hundreds of thousands of distinct CDR3 sequences, approximately 15% of them found once; the top ten carry roughly 3%. Sequenced: blood. All receptors come from a woman between 40 and 55 years old with Graves' ophthalmopathy. CDR3s include the opening cysteine and the closing phenylalanine or tryptophan. Each record gives: J gene, D gene, clone size, V gene, CDR3 protein, CDR3 DNA. The D gene is left open where the match is weak. Size is omitted from some rows. Given values are once, few, many or a class for expanded clones.

TRBJ2-7 | TRBD1 | few | TRBV27 | CASRGRTGGSWEQYF | TGTGCCAGCAGGGGACGGACAGGGGGCTCATGGGAGCAGTACTTC
TRBJ1-5 | NA | few | TRBV6-1 | CASSVEDRNYQPQHF | TGTGCCAGCAGTGTAGAGGACAGAAACTATCAGCCCCAGCATTTT
TRBJ2-1 | TRBD2 | once | TRBV11-2 | CASSLGTGGPHEQFF | TGTGCCAGCAGCTTAGGAACGGGGGGGCCGCATGAGCAGTTCTTC
TRBJ1-5 | NA | many | TRBV11-1 | CASSHGGGFLHF | TGTGCCAGCAGCCATGGCGGAGGGTTTCTACATTTT
TRBJ1-5 | NA | NA | TRBV5-8 | CAGSVGLGSQPQHF | TGTGCCGGCAGCGTGGGCCTCGGGTCCCAGCCCCAGCATTTT
TRBJ2-7 | NA | few | TRBV28 | CASSKFDGRFYEQYF | TGTGCCAGCAGTAAATTTGATGGACGGTTCTACGAGCAGTACTTC
TRBJ2-2 | NA | NA | TRBV7-2 | CASRPFANTGELFF | TGTGCCAGCAGACCTTTCGCGAACACCGGGGAGCTGTTTTTT
TRBJ2-1 | TRBD2 | NA | TRBV6-1 | CASRTSGALSNEQFF | TGTGCCAGTAGGACTAGCGGGGCTCTAAGCAATGAGCAGTTCTTC
TRBJ2-7 | TRBD1 | many | TRBV29-1 | CSVGQAPYEQYF | TGCAGCGTAGGACAGGCGCCCTACGAGCAGTACTTC
TRBJ1-5 | NA | many | TRBV2 | CASSAGRAGNQPQHF | TGTGCCAGCAGTGCAGGCAGGGCTGGGAATCAGCCCCAGCATTTT
TRBJ2-7 | NA | few | TRBV30 | CAWAITYEQYF | TGTGCCTGGGCGATTACCTACGAGCAGTACTTC
TRBJ2-3 | TRBD2 | NA | TRBV10-3 | CAISESTSGFTDTQYF | TGTGCCATCAGTGAGTCAACTAGCGGCTTCACAGATACGCAGTATTTT
TRBJ2-6 | NA | few | TRBV30 | CAWSVQWGSGANVLTF | TGTGCCTGGAGTGTACAATGGGGATCTGGGGCCAACGTCCTGACTTTC
TRBJ2-3 | NA | NA | TRBV9 | CASSVQVIDTQYF | TGTGCCAGCAGCGTACAGGTCATAGATACGCAGTATTTT
TRBJ1-1 | TRBD1 | NA | TRBV5-1 | CASSSIPGQEAGAFF | TGCGCCAGCAGCTCAATACCGGGACAGGAGGCTGGAGCTTTCTTT
TRBJ2-7 | TRBD2 | NA | TRBV4-1 | CASSQESVAGAGYEQYF | TGCGCCAGCAGCCAAGAGTCCGTAGCGGGGGCTGGCTACGAGCAGTACTTC
TRBJ2-7 | NA | few | TRBV28 | CASSLRRDYEQYF | TGTGCCAGCAGTTTAAGGAGGGACTACGAGCAGTACTTC
TRBJ2-7 | TRBD1 | few | TRBV18 | CASSPLGQEGYEQYF | TGTGCCAGCTCACCATTGGGACAGGAGGGGTACGAGCAGTACTTC
TRBJ2-5 | NA | many | TRBV9 | CASSPHPGQETQYF | TGTGCCAGCAGCCCCCACCCGGGACAAGAGACCCAGTACTTC
TRBJ2-2 | NA | NA | TRBV12-3/TRBV12-4 | CASTVRGGAGELFF | TGTGCCAGCACCGTTAGGGGGGGGGCCGGGGAGCTGTTTTTT
TRBJ2-1 | NA | many | TRBV12-3/TRBV12-4 | CASSLQGPYNEQFF | TGTGCCAGCAGTTTACAAGGGCCATACAATGAGCAGTTCTTC
TRBJ2-1 | NA | few | TRBV7-9 | CASSLGPTSYNEQFF | TGTGCCAGCAGCTTAGGACCCACATCCTACAATGAGCAGTTCTTC
TRBJ2-4 | NA | many | TRBV6-1 | CASISTGNIQYF | TGTGCCAGCATTTCGACTGGGAACATTCAGTACTTC
TRBJ2-2 | NA | many | TRBV29-1 | CSVVAWTGELFF | TGCAGCGTTGTCGCATGGACCGGGGAGCTGTTTTTT
TRBJ2-5 | NA | NA | TRBV12-3/TRBV12-4 | CASSDSSGETQYF | TGTGCCAGCAGCGACAGTTCCGGAGAGACCCAGTACTTC
TRBJ2-7 | TRBD2 | many | TRBV6-1 | CASRTPGRLAGGPYEQYF | TGTGCCAGCAGAACCCCAGGAAGACTAGCGGGAGGGCCCTACGAGCAGTACTTC
TRBJ2-1 | NA | many | TRBV3-1 | CASSPSPVDEQFF | TGTGCCAGCAGCCCTTCCCCGGTCGATGAGCAGTTCTTC
TRBJ1-6 | NA | NA | TRBV19 | CASRAYRNNSPLHF | TGTGCCTCCCGGGCATATCGAAATAATTCACCCCTCCACTTT
TRBJ2-5 | NA | few | TRBV12-3/TRBV12-4 | CASSPGLERTQYF | TGTGCCAGCAGCCCTGGACTGGAGAGGACCCAGTACTTC
TRBJ2-2 | NA | few | TRBV11-2 | CASSFQSYGNTGELFF | TGTGCCAGCAGCTTCCAAAGCTATGGGAACACCGGGGAGCTGTTTTTT
TRBJ2-2 | NA | many | TRBV7-9 | CASSPAANTGELFF | TGTGCCAGCAGCCCAGCTGCTAACACCGGGGAGCTGTTTTTT
TRBJ2-7 | NA | NA | TRBV7-9 | CASSLSGGSINEQYF | TGTGCCAGCAGCTTGAGCGGCGGTTCTATCAACGAGCAGTACTTC
TRBJ2-1 | TRBD1 | NA | TRBV5-1 | CASSEDRAPYNEQFF | TGTGCCAGCAGCGAGGACAGGGCCCCCTACAATGAGCAGTTCTTC
TRBJ2-1 | NA | many | TRBV3-1 | CASSQGYKYNEQFF | TGTGCCAGCAGCCAAGGTTATAAATACAATGAGCAGTTCTTC
TRBJ2-3 | TRBD1 | many | TRBV28 | CASSFTATGQLDTQYF | TGTGCCAGCAGTTTTACGGCCACGGGACAGTTAGATACGCAGTATTTT
TRBJ2-5 | TRBD2 | many | TRBV20-1 | CSASGGRGWETQYF | TGCAGTGCTAGTGGGGGGAGGGGTTGGGAGACCCAGTACTTC
TRBJ2-1 | NA | many | TRBV20-1 | CSARQGHSSNEQFF | TGCAGTGCTAGACAAGGACATTCTTCCAATGAGCAGTTCTTC
TRBJ2-7 | NA | NA | TRBV29-1 | CSVGGQRSYEQYF | TGCAGCGTTGGGGGGCAGCGTTCATACGAGCAGTACTTC
TRBJ2-3 | TRBD2 | many | TRBV11-3 | CASTDLRGESPDTQYF | TGTGCCAGCACCGATCTACGGGGGGAATCCCCAGATACGCAGTATTTT
TRBJ2-5 | TRBD2 | few | TRBV4-2 | CASSQDGGGGAETQYF | TGTGCCAGCAGCCAAGATGGGGGCGGGGGGGCAGAGACCCAGTACTTC
TRBJ2-7 | NA | few | TRBV2 | CASTQGSGTPGYEQYF | TGTGCCAGCACCCAGGGATCCGGGACCCCGGGCTACGAGCAGTACTTC
TRBJ2-7 | NA | few | TRBV13 | CASSSSASYEQYF | TGTGCCAGCAGCTCTAGCGCCTCCTACGAGCAGTACTTC
TRBJ1-2 | NA | many | TRBV28 | CASARDTLYGYTF | TGTGCCAGCGCCCGGGACACCCTCTATGGCTACACCTTC
TRBJ2-1 | TRBD2 | few | TRBV12-3/TRBV12-4 | CASSDPGLARANEQFF | TGTGCCAGCAGTGACCCGGGACTAGCACGCGCCAATGAGCAGTTCTTC
TRBJ2-7 | NA | many | TRBV2 | CASGQPYSYEQYF | TGTGCCAGCGGGCAGCCTTACTCCTACGAGCAGTACTTC
TRBJ2-2 | TRBD2 | NA | TRBV6-1 | CASSRGGNGELFF | TGTGCCAGCAGTCGGGGGGGGAACGGGGAGCTGTTTTTT